A selection of T cell receptor beta chains follows, all from one sample in a study of blood T cell repertoires in COVID-19. Assay used: immunoSEQ multiplex PCR; TCRdb lists only in-frame clones, some missing. The top ten hold roughly 1.6% of the sample, which has about 210,000 clones, about nine tenths seen once. The sample taken for sequencing was peripheral blood. These receptors were collected from a man aged 18 to 30 with active or convalescent COVID-19. Both conserved end residues are part of each CDR3. Clone size is given for some rows only: seen once, a few or many times, or a class if the clone is expanded.

>TRBJ2-1|.|TRBV4-2
CASSQQDGEVNEQFF
>TRBJ1-6|.|TRBV27
CASSQRGNSPLHF
>TRBJ1-6|.|TRBV27
CASSYRKDSPLHF
>TRBJ2-1|.|TRBV14
CASSGAGIFGEQFF
>TRBJ1-2|.|TRBV5-1
CASSLVRPQGMSGYTF
>TRBJ1-5|.|TRBV2
CASGTGEVQPQHF
>TRBJ1-1|.|TRBV6-2/TRBV6-3
CASSVYRDRNTEAFF
>TRBJ2-7|.|TRBV11-2
CASSLGDRGTYEQYF
>TRBJ1-6|.|TRBV5-1
CASSPTGQGDSPLHF
>TRBJ2-2|few|TRBV3-1/TRBV3-2
CASSPGLAELNTGELFF
>TRBJ2-1|.|TRBV27
CASSGRGGYNEQFF
>TRBJ2-3|.|TRBV2
CASSPPTGVADTQYF
>TRBJ1-2|once|TRBV11-1
CASSPQSGTGYGYTF
>TRBJ2-1|.|TRBV30
CAWGPVLPHNEQFF
>TRBJ2-5|.|TRBV6-5
CASSYLTGGETQYF
>TRBJ1-2|.|TRBV7-6
CASSPTPTGRNGYTF
>TRBJ1-5|.|TRBV2
CASSTTGMYQPQHF
>TRBJ2-3|.|TRBV2
CASSSGGAIYDTQYF
>TRBJ2-7|.|TRBV7-8
CASSSHLAGGQYF
>TRBJ1-1|.|TRBV7-2
CASSTRQNTEAFF
>TRBJ2-3|.|TRBV3-1/TRBV3-2
CASRPTTLSTDTQYF
>TRBJ2-7|.|TRBV5-4
CASGDRRSYEQYF
>TRBJ2-3|.|TRBV19
CASSIQRGRTDTQYF
>TRBJ1-6|.|TRBV13
CASSLRDREGSPLHF
>TRBJ1-1|.|TRBV29-1
CSGRQANTEAFF
>TRBJ2-1|.|TRBV11-2
CASSLVGSSEQFF
>TRBJ2-7|.|TRBV6-5
CASSTPTGTPYEQYF
>TRBJ2-7|.|TRBV5-1
CASSLLGLRGEQYF
>TRBJ1-2|.|TRBV30
CAWSVRQDSISGYTF
>TRBJ2-1|.|TRBV27
CASSLTVHNEQFF
>TRBJ2-7|.|TRBV6-2/TRBV6-3
CASSPEGLAGESYEQYF
>TRBJ1-1|.|TRBV7-9
CASSLGATEAFF
>TRBJ2-1|.|TRBV19
CASSTGDWSYNEQFF
>TRBJ2-4|.|TRBV12-5
CASGIGGSKNIQYF
>TRBJ1-2|.|TRBV6-2/TRBV6-3
CASSQLSRPGYTF
>TRBJ2-1|.|TRBV7-3
CASSPSGSSYNEQFF
>TRBJ2-1|.|TRBV19
CASTPGGPYNEQFF
>TRBJ1-5|.|TRBV2
CASKEEGAIQPQHF
>TRBJ1-6|once|TRBV27
CASRGGRYSPLHF
>TRBJ1-1|.|TRBV11-3
CASSSSGVNTEAFF
>TRBJ1-2|.|TRBV28
CASSLGRFYGYTF
>TRBJ2-1|once|TRBV4-1
CASSQGPTSSNNEQFF
>TRBJ1-2|.|TRBV30
CAWSLQGALYGYTF
>TRBJ2-3|.|TRBV5-1
CASSSQGRSQYF
>TRBJ2-1|.|TRBV18
CASSPPSGRGNEQFF
>TRBJ1-5|.|TRBV2
CASSRGGNQPQHF
>TRBJ2-3|once|TRBV7-3
CASSSDGSGSGADTQYF
>TRBJ2-7|.|TRBV27
CASSPFLTDITTYEQYF
>TRBJ2-4|.|TRBV27
CASSPLLTGVAKNIQYF
>TRBJ2-3|.|TRBV4-2
CASSREASGSSTDTQYF
>TRBJ1-2|.|TRBV6-5
CASSPGQRIYYGYTF
>TRBJ1-5|.|TRBV6-2/TRBV6-3
CASSWGQIGPKAQPQHF
>TRBJ1-1|.|TRBV4-1
CASSQTYGIRDLMNTEAFF
>TRBJ2-3|.|TRBV19
CASSGGGHPSTDTQYF
>TRBJ1-2|.|TRBV19
CASSTTGQPIYGYTF
>TRBJ1-5|.|TRBV12-3/TRBV12-4
CASSARGPQHF
>TRBJ1-5|.|TRBV4-2
CASSQDPVSNQPQHF
>TRBJ2-3|.|TRBV28
CASSLGGDTQYF
>TRBJ2-6|.|TRBV19
CASGSGGAFSGANVLTF
>TRBJ2-7|.|TRBV11-2
CASSRRETTYEQYF